The 18 T cell receptor beta chains below come from one sample, sequenced in a study of immune evolution from preneoplasia to lung adenocarcinoma. Data came from immunoSEQ multiplex PCR; TCRdb stores just in-frame clones and leaves some out. The top ten clones hold less than 6% of a sample with tens of thousands of clones, less than 80% of them seen once. The sequenced material came from FFPE invasive lung adenocarcinoma tissue. Receptors were obtained from a person in their 60s with lung adenocarcinoma.

J is TRBJ2-1 and V is TRBV6-1, with D possibly matching TRBD1 (6 bases). Germline lookup yields CDR1 MNHNS and CDR2 SASEGT. Trimming pared 7 bases from V and 9 bases from J, leaving 13 bases between. This CDR3 region has 12 residues. The CDR3: CASTYAGAEQFF. As DNA, the CDR3 is TGTGCCAGCACTTACGCAGGGGCTGAGCAGTTCTTC.

The DNA for the CDR3 is TGTGCCTGGAGTCCAGGACTGTCTGTGCAGTTCTTC. Protein sequence: CAWSPGLSVQFF. The chain joins TRBV30 to TRBJ2-1; weak D call: TRBD2 (5 bases). The germline CDR1 and CDR2 sequences are GTSNPN and SVGIG (reference sequence). This CDR3 is 12 amino acids long. Trimming cost V 2 bases and J 12 bases, with 14 bases left between them.

This chain uses TRBV5-1 with TRBJ2-3; D may be TRBD1 (6 bases). Germline V gene sequence: CDR1 SGHRS, CDR2 YFSETQ. There are 14 residues in the CDR3. Trimming shortened V by 0 bases and J by 5 bases, and 10 bases separated the two germline ends. CDR3 nucleotide sequence: TGCGCCAGCAGCTTGGACAGGGTTGGAGATACGCAGTATTTT. It is translated as CASSLDRVGDTQYF. The full variable domain, its missing parts supplied by reference TRBV5-1 and TRBJ2-3, is KAGVTQTPRYLIKTRGQQVTLSCSPISGHRSVSWYQQTPGQGLQFLFEYFSETQRNKGNFPGRFSGRQFSNSRSEMNVSTLELGDSALYLCASSLDRVGDTQYFGPGTRLTVL.

The J gene is TRBJ2-7, the V gene TRBV23-1, with 7 bases fitting TRBD2. TRBV23-1 is an ORF, with its function uncertain. With V trimmed by 2 bases and J by 4 bases, 5 bases remained unmatched. This CDR3 comprises 14 residues. The CDR3 nucleotides are TGCGCCAGCAGTCAACCCCCAGCGGGGTACGAGCAGTACTTC. Its translation: CASSQPPAGYEQYF.

This clone was seen more than once but under ten times. Different DNA sequences within this sample yield the same CDR3. This rearrangement joins TRBV6-5 to TRBJ1-5; D perhaps matches TRBD1 (6 bases). V was shortened by 5 bases and J by 3 bases, with 11 bases between the two germline ends. The V gene's germline CDR1 is MNHEY and CDR2 SVGAGI. CDR3 length: 14 amino acids. This CDR3 is CASSPDSPNQPQHF. The CDR3 coding sequence is TGTGCCAGCAGTCCGGACAGTCCCAATCAGCCCCAGCATTTT.

The chain recombines TRBV29-1 with TRBJ2-1; 12 bases are a match to TRBD2. V shed 7 bases, J shed 10 bases, and the junction held 11 bases outside the gene matches. The CDR3 consists of 14 residues. CDR1 and CDR2 from the germline V gene are SQVTM and ANQGSEA. DNA for the CDR3: TGCAGCGCAACCGGGACTAGCGGGCCGCGAGAGCAGTTCTTC. It encodes CSATGTSGPREQFF.

The chain joins TRBV10-3 to TRBJ2-7; 8 bases are a match to TRBD2. The junction had 12 bases not matched to a gene; V was cut back by 4 bases and J by 7 bases. Germline V lookup: CDR1 ENHRY, CDR2 SYGVKD. The CDR3 sequence is 15 residues long. DNA of the CDR3: TGTGCCATCAGTGGGTCGGGGGGGCGCGGTCGGGAGCAGTACTTC. Its protein product is CAISGSGGRGREQYF.

This chain joins TRBV5-1 and TRBJ2-7, with 9 bases identical to TRBD2. CDR1 is SGHRS, CDR2 YFSETQ, per germline. The CDR3 covers 16 residues. Trimming removed 0 bases from V and 4 bases from J; junction bases left unmatched: 8. The CDR3 loop reads CASSLGKAGGPYEQYF. In DNA form, the CDR3 reads TGCGCCAGCAGCTTGGGGAAGGCGGGAGGGCCTTACGAGCAGTACTTC.

V gene TRBV27 combines with J gene TRBJ2-4; weak D call: TRBD2 (6 bases). CDR1 and CDR2 from the germline V gene are MNHEY and SMNVEV (reference sequence). The V end was cut by 3 bases, the J end by 3 bases, with 12 bases between. The length of the CDR3 is 15 residues. CDR3 loop: CASSFLGGDKNIQYF. DNA of the CDR3: TGTGCCAGCAGTTTTTTAGGAGGGGACAAAAACATTCAGTACTTC.

This chain links TRBV29-1 with TRBJ1-4, with D possibly TRBD1 on 5 matching bases. Germline lookup yields CDR1 SQVTM and CDR2 ANQGSEA. Trimming left V 3 bases short and J 8 bases short, with 16 bases between. The CDR3 spans 14 residues. CDR3 bases: TGCAGCGTTGAGTTGGCTGACAGAGGAGAAAAACTGTTTTTT. It is translated as CSVELADRGEKLFF.

This clone was counted only a few times. The chain links TRBV28 to TRBJ2-2; TRBD2 aligns across 15 bases. V lost 8 bases and J lost 4; bases outside the gene matches: 8. This CDR3 has 17 residues. The germline V gene encodes CDR1 MDHEN and CDR2 SYDVKM. CDR3 DNA sequence: TGTGCCAGCCGAGGGACTAGCGGGAGGATTTTCACCGGGGAGCTGTTTTTT. Translating it yields CASRGTSGRIFTGELFF.

With respect to this clone: The junction and the germline gene differ at one end; a read error may be behind it. J is TRBJ2-1 and V is TRBV19; 9 bases line up with TRBD2. CDR3 size: 14 residues. Germline V gene lookup returns CDR1 LNHDA and CDR2 SQIVND (reference sequence). CDR3 in amino acids: CASSSGSSYNEQFF. DNA of the CDR3: TGTGCCAGCAGTAGCGGGAGCTCCTACAATGAGCAGTTCTTC.

The genes are TRBV27 and TRBJ2-7; the D gene could be TRBD1 or TRBD2 (5 bases each). Between the trimmed V and J ends, which lost 6 bases and 1 base, there was a span of 25 bases. This CDR3 has 18 residues. Germline V gene sequence: CDR1 MNHEY, CDR2 SMNVEV (reference sequence). The CDR3 DNA is TGTGCCAGCAGCCCGCGTCCCCAGGGTCTAGCAGATTCCTACGAGCAGTACTTC. Protein sequence: CASSPRPQGLADSYEQYF.

V usage is TRBV28 and J usage is TRBJ1-2; tentative D call: TRBD1 (6 bases). Trimming left V 6 bases short and J 8 bases short, with 19 bases between. Per the germline V gene, CDR1 is MDHEN and CDR2 is SYDVKM. The CDR3 covers 14 residues. CDR3 nucleotides: TGTGCCAGCAGGGCGGGACACCGGTCTGGCGGCTACACCTTC. It codes for CASRAGHRSGGYTF.

The V gene is TRBV6-6, the J gene TRBJ2-7; perhaps TRBD1 as D (5 bases). The CDR3 runs 15 residues. Germline CDR1 MNHNY, CDR2 SVGAGI (reference sequence). Trimming stripped 3 bases from V and 5 bases from J, with 17 bases between. The CDR3 spells CASSYFVGQGDEQYF. CDR3 nucleotides: TGTGCCAGCAGTTATTTCGTCGGCCAGGGTGACGAGCAGTACTTC.

V is TRBV10-1 and J is TRBJ2-5, with D possibly matching TRBD2 (6 bases). V lost 3 bases and J 8 bases, leaving 13 bases between the germline ends. CDR3 length equals 13 residues. Germline V CDR1 and CDR2: WNHNN, SYGVQD (reference sequence). CDR3 in DNA: TGCGCCAGCAGTGATTCTCGCGGGACCACCCAGTACTTC. Encoded protein: CASSDSRGTTQYF.

This sequence joins TRBV5-4 and TRBJ1-4; TRBD1 aligns across 11 bases. The length of the CDR3 is 14 residues. V dropped 4 bases and J dropped 7; count of bases not matched to a gene: 3. Germline values: CDR1 SGHNT, CDR2 YYREEE (reference sequence). The CDR3 nucleotides read TGTGCCAGCAGCCGGACAGGGGGCGGTGAAAAACTGTTTTTT. Its protein product is CASSRTGGGEKLFF.

V is TRBV6-1 and J is TRBJ2-2; D not resolved. The germline gives CDR1 MNHNS, CDR2 SASEGT. Trimming shortened V by 6 bases and J by 1 base, and 12 bases separated the two germline ends. The CDR3 spans 15 residues. CDR3 in DNA: TGTGCCAGCAGGGCCGCCGCAGGGAACACCGGGGAGCTGTTTTTT. This sequence encodes CASRAAAGNTGELFF.